This TCR beta chain derives from a study of blood T cells in healthy people across ages. Study findings and constraints: Greater diversity and more naive CD4+ cells were seen in long-lived donors than in aged donors.

For the second PCR, which ran for 7 to 11 cycles, a sample-barcoded 5' primer and a J-beta primer mix were used. Sequencing of every sample gave 2.5 million or more CDR3-containing paired-end reads. TCRdb re-derived calls from the 5' RACE reads in MiXCR, one entry per CDR3 protein. The table records 1.5 million to 2 million distinct CDR3 sequences, around 50% of them present only once. There were at least 5.5 micrograms of total RNA extracted from every sample. J lost 4 bases, V lost 8 bases, and 5 bases had no gene match. Per germline, CDR1 DFQATT and CDR2 SNEGSKA (reference sequence). The CDR3 sequence is 12 residues long. A few counts support this clonotype. Its antigen is unknown.

The receptor was derived from a woman in her 40s in good health. The sequenced material came from blood. V usage is TRBV20-1 and J usage is TRBJ2-7; 10 bases fit TRBD2. CDR3 protein: CSLASGGYEQYF. In DNA form, the CDR3 reads TGCAGTCTAGCTAGCGGGGGTTACGAGCAGTACTTC.